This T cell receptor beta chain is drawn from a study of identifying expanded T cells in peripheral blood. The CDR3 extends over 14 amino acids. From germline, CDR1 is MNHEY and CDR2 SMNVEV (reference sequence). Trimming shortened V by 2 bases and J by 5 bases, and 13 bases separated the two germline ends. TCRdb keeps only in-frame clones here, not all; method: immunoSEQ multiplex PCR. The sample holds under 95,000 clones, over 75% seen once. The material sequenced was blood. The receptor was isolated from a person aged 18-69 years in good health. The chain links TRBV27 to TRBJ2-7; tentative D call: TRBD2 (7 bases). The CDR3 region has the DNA TGTGCCAGCAGTTTACAACAGGGAGGGGACGAGCAGTACTTC. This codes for CASSLQQGGDEQYF.